The 17 T cell receptor beta chains below come from one sample, sequenced in a study of tumor-infiltrating lymphocytes in oesophageal squamous cell carcinoma. TCRdb used MiXCR to reprocess the PCR reads, holding one entry per CDR3 protein. The repertoire holds about 20,000 distinct CDR3 sequences, with under 50% as singletons. Sample: normal esophageal tissue next to the tumor. Receptors were obtained from a male donor with esophageal squamous cell carcinoma.

There are a few counts of this clonotype. The rearrangement joins TRBV19 to TRBJ1-5, with 7 bases that match TRBD1. V gave up 1 base and J gave up 2 bases; unmatched junction bases: 2. The CDR3 spans 15 residues. Germline V gene lookup returns CDR1 LNHDA and CDR2 SQIVND (reference sequence). The CDR3 DNA reads TGTGCCAGTAGTATAGCAGGGGGGCGCAATCAGCCCCAGCATTTT. This codes for CASSIAGGRNQPQHF. Filled out from reference TRBV19 and TRBJ1-5, the complete variable domain reads DGGITQSPKYLFRKEGQNVTLSCEQNLNHDAMYWYRQDPGQGLRLIYYSQIVNDFQKGDIAEGYSVSREKKESFPLTVTSAQKNPTAFYLCASSIAGGRNQPQHFGDGTRLSIL.

This clonotype came up many times. This rearrangement joins TRBV5-5 to TRBJ1-2; D possibly corresponds to TRBD1 (6 bases). The CDR3 sequence is 15 residues long. The germline CDR1 and CDR2 sequences are SGHKS and YYEKEE (reference sequence). The V end was cut by 1 base, the J end by 4 bases, with 14 bases between. DNA of the CDR3: TGTGCCAGCAGCTTGAGTCTGGGGGCGGGCTATGGCTACACCTTC. Translating gives CASSLSLGAGYGYTF.

The sample holds many counts of this clonotype. The gene calls are TRBV2 and TRBJ1-2; no definite D call. V was cut by 7 bases and J by 6 bases, with 27 bases left in between. This CDR3 is built from 17 residues. Germline lookup yields CDR1 SNHLY and CDR2 FYNNEI. CDR3 bases: TGTGCCAGCATCCCCTCCAGGACGTTCTCAAGGCGGGATGGCTACACCTTC. It specifies CASIPSRTFSRRDGYTF.

Only a few counts were recorded for this clonotype. The chain carries TRBV7-8 and TRBJ1-5; tentative D call: TRBD1 (5 bases). The V gene lost 5 bases and the J gene lost 7 bases, with 15 bases spanning the gap. There are 14 residues in the CDR3. The germline V gene has CDR1 SGHVS and CDR2 FQNEAQ. CDR3 loop: CASSLTELVQPQHF. DNA for the CDR3: TGTGCCAGCAGCCTGACAGAATTAGTCCAGCCCCAGCATTTT.

V usage is TRBV6-1 and J usage is TRBJ2-3, with 9 bases that match TRBD1. The CDR3 is 12 residues long. V lost 10 bases and J lost 6; bases outside the gene matches: 5. CDR1 is MNHNS and CDR2 is SASEGT in the germline V gene. In DNA, the CDR3 is TGTGCCATTGACAGGGGGAGCGATACGCAGTATTTT. Protein product: CAIDRGSDTQYF.

CDR3: CASSYGGAVGGYTF. The DNA for the CDR3 is TGTGCCAGCAGTTATGGGGGGGCTGTTGGTGGCTACACCTTC. The chain combines TRBV6-1 with TRBJ1-2; TRBD1 might be the D (6 bases). The V and J ends lost 5 bases and 7 bases respectively, with 17 bases between them. Germline CDR1 is MNHNS and CDR2 is SASEGT. CDR3 size: 14 residues.

This clonotype rates as medium-sized. This chain links TRBV11-3 with TRBJ2-3; 9 bases fit TRBD2. The CDR3 consists of 17 residues. CDR1 and CDR2 from the germline V gene are SGHNT and YENEEA. The V gene end was trimmed by 1 base and the J gene end by 0 bases; junction bases not matched to a gene: 5. The CDR3 DNA reads TGTGCCAGCAGCTTAGGGACTAGCGATTCTAGCACAGATACGCAGTATTTT. It translates to CASSLGTSDSSTDTQYF.

This clonotype was counted ten times or more. The chain carries TRBV5-1 and TRBJ2-3; TRBD2 is a possible D gene (5 bases). The CDR3 contains 14 residues. Trimming removed 0 bases at V and 2 bases at J, with 7 bases between. Germline-derived CDR1 and CDR2 are SGHRS and YFSETQ. This CDR3 reads CASSLALATDTQYF. CDR3 in DNA: TGCGCCAGCAGCTTGGCCCTAGCCACAGATACGCAGTATTTT.

The chain joins TRBV18 to TRBJ2-7, with D perhaps matching TRBD2 (7 bases). The V end was cut by 6 bases, the J end by 3 bases, with 30 bases between. CDR1 and CDR2 from the germline V gene are KGHSH and LQKENI. The CDR3 is made up of 19 amino acids. The CDR3 loop is CASSEKGGGLWDYLYEQYF. The CDR3, as DNA: TGTGCCAGCTCGGAGAAAGGTGGGGGGCTATGGGACTACCTCTACGAGCAGTACTTC.

This chain uses TRBV7-6 with TRBJ2-2; no clear D gene. Germline lookup yields CDR1 SGHVS and CDR2 FNYEAQ. Trimming removed 0 bases from V and 7 bases from J, with 9 bases in between. CDR3 length: 14 residues. As DNA, the CDR3 is TGTGCCAGCAGCTTAGCGTCAGGTTACGGGGAGCTGTTTTTT. Translating it yields CASSLASGYGELFF. The variable domain in full, with the rest retrieved from reference TRBV7-6 and TRBJ2-2, is GAGVSQSPRYKVTKRGQDVALRCDPISGHVSLYWYRQALGQGPEFLTYFNYEAQQDKSGLPNDRFSAERPEGSISTLTIQRTEQRDSAMYRCASSLASGYGELFFGEGSRLTVL.

The V gene is TRBV10-3, the J gene TRBJ2-5; no firm D call. The DNA end is a closer match to TRBJ2-1, so the J assignment may be wrong. CDR1 is ENHRY and CDR2 is SYGVKD in the germline V gene. The CDR3 totals 14 residues. CDR3 DNA: TGTGCCATCAGTGGGGTAGAGAGGTACAATGAGCAGTTCTTC. This gives the protein CAISGVERYNEQFF.

This clonotype rates as medium-sized. The chain joins TRBV7-9 to TRBJ2-1, with 7 bases that match TRBD2. The V segment lost 1 base and the J segment 6 bases; nucleotides outside the gene matches: 12. The V gene's germline CDR1 is SEHNR and CDR2 FQNEAQ (reference sequence). The CDR3 contains 17 residues. CDR3: CASSLVGTTSRFNEQFF. The CDR3 DNA sequence: TGTGCCAGCAGCTTAGTAGGGACGACTAGCAGGTTCAATGAGCAGTTCTTC. Combining the CDR3 with reference TRBV7-9 and TRBJ2-1 gives the whole variable domain DTGVSQNPRHKITKRGQNVTFRCDPISEHNRLYWYRQTLGQGPEFLTYFQNEAQLEKSRLLSDRFSAERPKGSFSTLEIQRTEQGDSAMYLCASSLVGTTSRFNEQFFGPGTRLTVL.

Concerning this clonotype itself: The conserved phenylalanine or tryptophan is not found at the CDR3 terminus, so this likely reflects a read error. It is unclear where the CDR3 begins or ends on the DNA, so no DNA is shown, and the CDR3 is as TCRdb lists it. The chain couples TRBV12-5 to TRBJ1-1. The CDR3 is 17 residues long, counting both termini. Germline lookup yields CDR1 LGHNT and CDR2 FRNRAP. The CDR3 sequence is CASGPNGLGGGSSSSGQ.

This clonotype was observed many times. The rearrangement joins TRBV11-3 to TRBJ2-7; no firm D call. The CDR3 extends over 14 amino acids. Trimming removed 3 bases at V and 1 base at J, with 10 bases between. Per germline, CDR1 SGHNT and CDR2 YENEEA. The CDR3 reads CASSLSWQSYEQYF. The CDR3 DNA reads TGTGCCAGCAGCTTGAGTTGGCAGTCCTACGAGCAGTACTTC.

The rearrangement uses TRBV7-2 and TRBJ2-7; maybe TRBD2 (7 bases). This CDR3 contains 15 residues. Trimming pared 5 bases from V and 2 bases from J, leaving 16 bases between. CDR1 is SGHTA and CDR2 is FQGNSA in the germline V gene. The CDR3 is CASSPGVGLAYEQYF. The CDR3 nucleotides read TGTGCCAGCAGCCCAGGGGTAGGACTAGCCTACGAGCAGTACTTC.

This clonotype appeared many times. A read error is possible here, since a much larger clone lies one base away. CDR3 amino acids: CATSDPGTSYEQYF. The CDR3 nucleotides are TGTGCCACCAGTGACCCCGGGACTAGCTATGAGCAGTACTTC. V and J are TRBV24-1 and TRBJ2-7; 9 positions agree with TRBD2. The CDR3 runs to 14 residues. Germline CDR1 and CDR2: KGHDR and SFDVKD. With V trimmed by 4 bases and J by 7 bases, 7 bases remained unmatched.

This clonotype has a handful of counts. This chain links TRBV20-1 with TRBJ2-2; D is unresolved. The CDR3 covers 11 residues. The germline V gene has CDR1 DFQATT and CDR2 SNEGSKA (reference sequence). Trimming shortened V by 5 bases and J by 7 bases, and 8 bases separated the two germline ends. In DNA form, the CDR3 reads TGCAGTGCTCCTCGCCTCGGGGAGCTGTTTTTT. This encodes CSAPRLGELFF.